These T cell receptor beta chains were read from a single sample in a study of cytomegalovirus exposure and HLA in healthy donors. Assay: immunoSEQ multiplex PCR; the TCRdb copy retains only in-frame clones and omits some. The sample table includes fewer than 85,000 clones. The sequenced sample was PBMCs. All receptors come from a man under 40 in good health and CMV-seronegative. The CDR3 runs from the conserved cysteine through the conserved F or W. Each record gives: V gene, D gene, J gene, CDR3 protein, CDR3 DNA. The D gene is left open where the match is weak.

TRBV5-1	TRBD2	TRBJ2-5	CASSTGTSGRGGQETQYF	TGCGCCAGCAGCACAGGGACTAGCGGGAGAGGAGGGCAAGAGACCCAGTACTTC
TRBV5-1	.	TRBJ1-4	CASSNQYTGTLDMIEKLFF	TGCGCCAGCAGCAATCAATACACCGGGACTCTGGATATGATTGAAAAACTGTTTTTT
TRBV18	.	TRBJ1-2	CASSSGTLHYGYTF	TGTGCCAGCTCAAGCGGGACACTCCACTATGGCTACACCTTC
TRBV5-1	TRBD1	TRBJ2-1	CASSPTGYNEQFF	TGCGCCAGCAGCCCGACAGGGTACAATGAGCAGTTCTTC
TRBV6-5	.	TRBJ2-7	CASSYKHLSYEQYF	TGTGCCAGCAGTTATAAGCACCTCTCCTACGAGCAGTACTTC
TRBV18	.	TRBJ1-1	CASSPIQGPRNTEAFF	TGTGCCAGCTCACCCATACAGGGTCCCCGGAACACTGAAGCTTTCTTT
TRBV4-2	.	TRBJ1-3	CASSPGQNGDTIYF	TGTGCCAGCAGCCCCGGACAAAACGGAGACACCATATATTTT
TRBV27	TRBD2	TRBJ2-2	CASSPFSGWGGNTGELFF	TGTGCCAGCAGTCCATTCAGCGGGTGGGGGGGGAACACCGGGGAGCTGTTTTTT
TRBV6-1	TRBD2	TRBJ2-1	CASSEVLAGGPEYNEQFF	TGTGCCAGCAGTGAAGTCCTAGCGGGAGGGCCTGAATACAATGAGCAGTTCTTC
TRBV4-3	TRBD2	TRBJ2-1	CASSQGGAGGVDEQFF	TGCGCCAGCAGCCAAGGGGGGGCGGGAGGTGTTGATGAGCAGTTCTTC